The clone carrying this T cell receptor (beta chain) has a handful of counts. What it binds is not known. The library labeled individual cDNA molecules by adding unique molecular identifiers to them. Authors' analysis steps: Counts of TCRs in each sample centred on a median of 95,638 and extended from around 25,000 to 690,000. TCRdb recomputed calls from the 5' RACE reads with MiXCR, one row per CDR3 protein. Clone size and V and J calls follow TCRdb, not the original study. The table includes about 80,000 distinct CDR3 sequences, about 16% detected once. V dropped 2 bases and J dropped 8 bases, with 15 bases sitting between them. The CDR3 extends over 14 amino acids. This entry belongs to a study of human T cells and chemical hapten exposure. At the level of the study: Among samples, TCR yields varied mainly because of small differences in pooled library volume.

Study results and caveats: DPC sensitization produced no change in TCRs with frequency above 1 in 1000.

It was unfractionated whole blood from which total RNA was extracted. The rearrangement uses TRBV12-3 or TRBV12-4 and TRBJ1-2; perhaps TRBD1 as D (5 bases). The TCR was taken from a female donor in good health. CDR3 loop: CASSLPKGRGGYTF. In DNA, the CDR3 is TGTGCCAGCAGTTTACCCAAGGGCCGGGGCGGCTACACCTTC.